The rows below give T cell receptor beta chains drawn from one sample of a study of T cell responses to AZD1222 COVID-19 vaccine. Here immunoSEQ multiplex PCR was the method, and the copy in TCRdb shows in-frame clones only, minus some. Of more than 90,000 clones in the sample, 85% to 90% were seen once. Sequencing was performed on peripheral blood, taken 28 days after the second AZD1222 dose. The receptor source for this set is an adult who received the AZD1222 COVID-19 vaccine. CDR3s include the opening cysteine and the closing phenylalanine or tryptophan. Each record gives: V gene, clone size, D gene, J gene, CDR3 protein, CDR3 DNA. The D gene is left open where the match is weak. The size entry is marked missing in some rows and otherwise reads once, few, many or a size class.

TRBV7-8,.,.,TRBJ2-5,CASSLARRLQETQYF,TGTGCCAGCAGCTTAGCGAGGCGGCTTCAAGAGACCCAGTACTTC
TRBV4-3,.,.,TRBJ2-3,CASSQVLVDSSTDTQYF,TGCGCCAGCAGCCAAGTTCTAGTGGACTCTAGCACAGATACGCAGTATTTT
TRBV27,.,.,TRBJ2-7,CASTLGLGLGGEQYF,TGTGCCAGCACCTTAGGTCTGGGCCTTGGAGGCGAGCAGTACTTC
TRBV28,.,TRBD1,TRBJ2-7,CASSLFGFWTGDSEQYF,TGTGCCAGCAGTTTATTTGGCTTCTGGACAGGGGACAGCGAGCAGTACTTC
TRBV11-3,.,.,TRBJ1-1,CASSLVRYTEAFF,TGTGCCAGCAGCCTGGTGAGGTACACTGAAGCTTTCTTT
TRBV11-2,.,.,TRBJ2-1,CASSLDLSKGSYNEQFF,TGTGCCAGCAGCTTAGATCTATCGAAGGGTTCCTACAATGAGCAGTTCTTC
TRBV9,.,.,TRBJ2-1,CASSVPRSTGESYNEQFF,TGTGCCAGCAGCGTGCCACGATCGACGGGGGAATCCTACAATGAGCAGTTCTTC
TRBV12-3/TRBV12-4,.,.,TRBJ2-1,CASSPRYEQFF,TGTGCCAGCAGTCCCCGTTATGAGCAGTTCTTC
TRBV5-4,.,.,TRBJ2-5,CASSPGQKGEETQYF,TGTGCCAGCAGCCCAGGACAGAAAGGGGAAGAGACCCAGTACTTC
TRBV21-1,.,.,TRBJ2-7,CASSPRQGGYYEQYF,TGTGCCAGCAGCCCACGACAGGGCGGATACTACGAGCAGTACTTC
TRBV30,.,.,TRBJ1-3,CAWTWAKSGNTIYF,TGTGCCTGGACATGGGCAAAATCTGGAAACACCATATATTTT
TRBV14,.,TRBD1,TRBJ1-1,CASSRATGGGRAFF,TGTGCCAGCAGCCGGGCGACAGGGGGCGGAAGAGCTTTCTTT
TRBV5-1,.,.,TRBJ2-1,CASSLWRPSSYNEQFF,TGCGCCAGCAGCTTGTGGCGGCCCAGCTCCTACAATGAGCAGTTCTTC
TRBV7-9,.,TRBD1,TRBJ1-2,CASSPIGQGVYGYTF,TGTGCCAGCAGCCCGATCGGACAGGGGGTCTATGGCTACACCTTC
TRBV6-2/TRBV6-3,.,.,TRBJ1-1,CASSNLWSTEAFF,TGTGCCAGCAGTAACCTTTGGTCCACTGAAGCTTTCTTT
TRBV18,.,.,TRBJ1-5,CASSPQAAYSNQPQHF,TGTGCCAGCTCACCACAAGCAGCTTATAGCAATCAGCCCCAGCATTTT
TRBV6-2/TRBV6-3,once,TRBD1,TRBJ1-2,CASSYANRGHYGYTF,TGTGCCAGCAGTTACGCGAACAGGGGGCACTATGGCTACACCTTC
TRBV5-8,once,TRBD1,TRBJ1-4,CASSRGGIGEKLFF,TGTGCCAGCAGCCGAGGGGGCATTGGAGAAAAACTGTTTTTT
TRBV7-3,.,TRBD2,TRBJ2-2,CASSSFRPTSGRTGELFF,TGTGCCAGCAGCTCGTTCCGCCCGACTAGCGGGAGGACCGGGGAGCTGTTTTTT
TRBV7-2,.,TRBD1,TRBJ1-1,CASSPKSDREPFF,TGTGCCAGCAGCCCCAAGAGCGACAGGGAACCTTTCTTT
TRBV4-3,.,TRBD2,TRBJ2-1,CASSPESGGFVDNEQFF,TGCGCCAGCAGCCCCGAGAGCGGGGGGTTTGTGGACAATGAGCAGTTCTTC
TRBV11-2,.,.,TRBJ2-3,CASSRSGHFRGSSTDTQYF,TGTGCCAGCAGCCGATCGGGACATTTCCGGGGGTCTAGCACAGATACGCAGTATTTT
TRBV19,.,TRBD1,TRBJ1-3,CASSPNPGTVANTIYF,TGTGCCAGTAGTCCGAACCCCGGGACAGTTGCAAACACCATATATTTT
TRBV13,.,.,TRBJ2-3,CASSLGGRSTDTQYF,TGTGCCAGCAGCTTAGGCGGACGGAGCACAGATACGCAGTATTTT
TRBV27,.,.,TRBJ2-6,CASSLSGVVSGANVLTF,TGTGCCAGCAGTTTGTCAGGGGTAGTGTCTGGGGCCAACGTCCTGACTTTC
TRBV7-9,.,.,TRBJ2-7,CASSLATRNSDYEQYF,TGTGCCAGCAGCTTAGCGACTAGGAACAGTGATTACGAGCAGTACTTC
TRBV18,.,TRBD1,TRBJ1-2,CASSPFETGNSGYTF,TGTGCCAGCTCACCATTCGAGACAGGGAACAGCGGCTACACCTTC
TRBV3-1/TRBV3-2,.,TRBD1,TRBJ1-3,CASSQDPGQFSSGNTIYF,TGTGCCAGCAGCCAAGACCCGGGACAGTTCTCCTCTGGAAACACCATATATTTT
TRBV7-2,.,TRBD1,TRBJ2-2,CASSLDRGLNTGELFF,TGTGCCAGCAGCTTGGACAGGGGTCTCAACACCGGGGAGCTGTTTTTT
TRBV7-3,.,TRBD1,TRBJ1-2,CASSQGGQDYGYTF,TGTGCCAGCAGCCAGGGGGGGCAAGACTATGGCTACACCTTC
TRBV5-1,.,.,TRBJ1-5,CASSWGGVAQPQHF,TGCGCCAGCAGCTGGGGGGGGGTCGCTCAGCCCCAGCATTTT
TRBV5-6,few,.,TRBJ1-2,CASSSRSVYTF,TGTGCCAGCAGCTCGAGATCGGTCTACACCTTC
TRBV19,.,TRBD2,TRBJ2-1,CASSTTSGRRNEQFF,TGTGCCAGTAGTACCACTAGCGGGAGAAGGAATGAGCAGTTCTTC
TRBV5-1,.,.,TRBJ1-2,CASSSGSLYGYTF,TGCGCCAGCAGCTCAGGGTCTCTCTATGGCTACACCTTC
TRBV5-1,.,.,TRBJ1-3,CASSLAALSGNTIYF,TGCGCCAGCAGCTTGGCGGCTCTCTCTGGAAACACCATATATTTT
TRBV5-4,.,TRBD1,TRBJ1-1,CASSPGTGGGEAFF,TGTGCCAGCAGCCCGGGGACAGGGGGGGGTGAAGCTTTCTTT
TRBV19,.,TRBD2,TRBJ2-1,CASSRGLAGNEQFF,TGTGCCAGTAGTAGGGGACTAGCGGGCAATGAGCAGTTCTTC
TRBV27,.,.,TRBJ1-5,CASSALTGRVINQPQHF,TGTGCCAGCAGTGCCTTGACAGGTCGAGTAATCAATCAGCCCCAGCATTTT
TRBV5-1,few,TRBD1,TRBJ1-6,CASSLSFGTRDSSNSPLHF,TGCGCCAGCAGCTTGTCGTTTGGGACCAGGGACAGCAGTAATTCACCCCTCCACTTT
TRBV5-5,.,.,TRBJ1-5,CASSLANSNQPQHF,TGTGCCAGCAGCTTAGCGAATAGCAATCAGCCCCAGCATTTT
TRBV18,.,.,TRBJ1-4,CASSPGEKLFF,TGTGCCAGCTCACCAGGAGAAAAACTGTTTTTT
TRBV18,.,.,TRBJ1-2,CASSPLTDINYGYTF,TGTGCCAGCTCGCCGTTGACAGATATAAACTATGGCTACACCTTC
TRBV7-9,.,.,TRBJ2-7,CASSQDGGRYEQYF,TGTGCCAGCAGCCAGGACGGGGGGCGCTACGAGCAGTACTTC
TRBV4-3,.,.,TRBJ2-7,CASSQDVDRPTQEQYF,TGCGCCAGCAGCCAAGATGTCGACAGGCCCACCCAAGAGCAGTACTTC